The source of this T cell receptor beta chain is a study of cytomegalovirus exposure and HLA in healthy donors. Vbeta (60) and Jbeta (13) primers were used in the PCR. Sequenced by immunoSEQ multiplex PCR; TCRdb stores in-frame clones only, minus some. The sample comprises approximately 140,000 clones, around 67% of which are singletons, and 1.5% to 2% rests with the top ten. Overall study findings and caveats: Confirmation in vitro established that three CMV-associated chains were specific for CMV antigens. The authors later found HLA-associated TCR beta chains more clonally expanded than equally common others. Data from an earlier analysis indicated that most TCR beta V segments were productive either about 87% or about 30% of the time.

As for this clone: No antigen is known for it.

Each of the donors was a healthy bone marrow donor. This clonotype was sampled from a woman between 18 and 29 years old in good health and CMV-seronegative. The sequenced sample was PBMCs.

Here the CDR3 DNA reads TGTGCCAGCATTGGACCCTTCGGGGGGGATTCATTATGGCAGTTCTTC. Translated, it gives CASIGPFGGDSLWQFF. This chain connects TRBV2 to TRBJ2-1, with 8 bases fitting TRBD2. J gave up 12 bases and V 7 bases, and 20 bases lay outside the gene matches. This CDR3 region has 16 residues. Germline lookup yields CDR1 SNHLY and CDR2 FYNNEI.